A single sample gave rise to the 28 T cell receptor beta chains below, sequenced in a study of blood T cell repertoires in COVID-19. Repertoires were generated with immunoSEQ multiplex PCR, while TCRdb's copy carries only in-frame clones and drops some. The table has about 240,000 clones, approximately 83% seen once; the top ten hold roughly 3%. Sequencing used peripheral blood. These receptor sequences come from a woman aged 25 to 45 who had recovered from COVID-19.

The rearrangement links TRBV7-9 to TRBJ2-3; no clear D gene. Trimming removed 1 base from V and 2 bases from J, with 7 bases in between. Per germline, CDR1 SEHNR and CDR2 FQNEAQ (reference sequence). This CDR3 is 14 amino acids long. CDR3 region: CASSLGSDTDTQYF. The CDR3 nucleotides read TGTGCCAGCAGCTTAGGGTCAGACACAGATACGCAGTATTTT.

The chain carries TRBV3-1 (or the pseudogene TRBV3-2) and TRBJ1-2; D not certain. The length of the CDR3 is 14 residues. Germline-derived CDR1 and CDR2 are LGHDT and YNNKEL (reference sequence). V was pared by 0 bases and J by 6 bases, with 11 bases between. The CDR3 spells CASSQDWAIHGYTF. CDR3 in DNA: TGTGCCAGCAGCCAAGATTGGGCGATCCATGGCTACACCTTC.

The rearrangement uses TRBV3-1 (or the pseudogene TRBV3-2) and TRBJ2-7; 10 nucleotides match TRBD1. Germline CDR1 and CDR2: LGHDT and YNNKEL (reference sequence). This CDR3 comprises 18 residues. V trimming: 4 bases; J trimming: 4 bases; junction bases outside the gene matches: 16. CDR3 nucleotides: TGTGCCAGCAGCCCGCAAGGTTCCCAGACGGGACAGGGGTACGAGCAGTACTTC. Residues: CASSPQGSQTGQGYEQYF.

The V gene is TRBV5-1, the J gene TRBJ1-1, with D perhaps matching TRBD1 (5 bases). V was shortened by 1 base and J by 0 bases, with 10 bases between the two germline ends. The CDR3 is made up of 15 amino acids. The V gene's germline CDR1 is SGHRS and CDR2 YFSETQ. CDR3 DNA sequence: TGCGCCAGCAGCTTGTTGGGGCCTTTGAACACTGAAGCTTTCTTT. Protein sequence: CASSLLGPLNTEAFF.

The gene calls are TRBV2 and TRBJ2-2; no definite D call. CDR3 length: 13 residues. CDR1 and CDR2 (germline): SNHLY, FYNNEI. V dropped 4 bases and J dropped 4 bases, with 7 bases sitting between them. In nucleotides, the CDR3 is TGTGCCAGCAGTGCCGGTAGCACCGGGGAGCTGTTTTTT. Translating gives CASSAGSTGELFF.

The DNA for the CDR3 is TGTGCCAGCAGAATAGCGGGGGGTAACGTCGAGCAGTACTTC. It is translated as CASRIAGGNVEQYF. The chain recombines TRBV27 with TRBJ2-7; TRBD2 matches 10 bases. The CDR3 length is 14 residues. CDR1 and CDR2 from the germline V gene are MNHEY and SMNVEV (reference sequence). V trimming: 6 bases; J trimming: 6 bases; junction bases outside the gene matches: 8.

A few counts support this clone. Other DNA sequences in this sample translate to the same CDR3. The chain has TRBV5-1 and TRBJ2-7, with 9 nucleotides matching TRBD1. The CDR3 sequence is 14 residues long. The J segment lost 0 bases and the V segment lost 3 bases, leaving 1 base of the junction unmatched. Per the germline V gene, CDR1 is SGHRS and CDR2 is YFSETQ. In DNA form, the CDR3 reads TGCGCCAGCAGCTCGACAGGGGGCTCCTACGAGCAGTACTTC. Amino acid sequence: CASSSTGGSYEQYF.

This chain links TRBV20-1 with TRBJ1-5; 9 bases fit TRBD1. The junction had 5 bases not matched to a gene; V was cut back by 3 bases and J by 2 bases. The CDR3 runs 15 residues. CDR1 and CDR2 (germline): DFQATT, SNEGSKA (reference sequence). The CDR3 nucleotides are TGCAGTGCTAGTTCCGGGACAGGGCGCAATCAGCCCCAGCATTTT. Encoded protein: CSASSGTGRNQPQHF.

This rearrangement joins TRBV5-1 to TRBJ2-3; 8 positions match TRBD1. The CDR3 extends over 14 amino acids. In germline, CDR1 is SGHRS, CDR2 YFSETQ. Trimming removed 4 bases from V and 4 bases from J; junction bases left unmatched: 5. The CDR3 here is CASSPGQGSDTQYF. The CDR3, as DNA: TGCGCCAGCAGCCCCGGACAGGGATCAGATACGCAGTATTTT.

The V call is TRBV2, the J call TRBJ2-5, with 8 bases aligning to TRBD2. The trim removed 3 bases at V and 2 bases at J, leaving 5 bases unmatched. There are 15 residues in the CDR3. CDR1 is SNHLY, CDR2 FYNNEI, per germline. CDR3 residues: CASSEGLGPQETQYF. The CDR3 DNA sequence: TGTGCCAGCAGTGAGGGACTAGGGCCACAAGAGACCCAGTACTTC.

The chain joins TRBV4-1 to TRBJ1-1; weak D call: TRBD1 (5 bases). The germline V and J ends were trimmed by 4 bases and 0 bases, with 12 bases remaining between them. The CDR3 sequence is 15 residues long. The germline CDR1 and CDR2 sequences are MGHRA and YSYEKL. The CDR3 DNA sequence: TGCGCCAGCAGCCGAATGGAGGGGCTGAACACTGAAGCTTTCTTT. Protein product: CASSRMEGLNTEAFF.

This clone appeared once. This chain uses TRBV4-1 with TRBJ2-2; the D gene is possibly TRBD2 (6 bases). Trimming left V 1 base short and J 2 bases short, with 14 bases between. This CDR3 contains 17 residues. The V gene's germline CDR1 is MGHRA and CDR2 YSYEKL. This chain's CDR3 is CASSQVTAGVNTGELFF. As DNA, the CDR3 is TGCGCCAGCAGCCAAGTAACAGCGGGTGTAAACACCGGGGAGCTGTTTTTT.

The rearrangement links TRBV2 to TRBJ1-5, with D possibly TRBD1 on 6 matching bases. Germline V lookup: CDR1 SNHLY, CDR2 FYNNEI. The V end was cut by 7 bases, the J end by 3 bases, with 16 bases between. There are 15 residues in the CDR3. The CDR3 DNA is TGTGCCAGCATCCCCGACAGGTCCTCCAATCAGCCCCAGCATTTT. This encodes CASIPDRSSNQPQHF.

The chain links TRBV21-1 to TRBJ1-4. TRBV21-1 is classified as a pseudogene. This CDR3 comprises 15 residues. Here the CDR3 DNA reads TGTGCCAGCAGCAAGTCAAAGGGACTAGATGAAAAACTGTTTTTT. Encoded protein: CASSKSKGLDEKLFF.

In this sample, this clone turned up a few times. J is TRBJ1-6 and V is TRBV2; the D is unclear. The CDR3 runs 12 residues. With 8 bases removed from V and 6 bases from J, the gap between germline ends came to 8 bases. Germline values: CDR1 SNHLY, CDR2 FYNNEI. For the CDR3, the DNA is TGTGCCAGCGCGGTCAGTAATTCACCCCTCCACTTT. Its protein is CASAVSNSPLHF.

The V call is TRBV10-2, the J call TRBJ1-1; possible D gene TRBD1, 5 bases. This CDR3 contains 13 residues. The germline V and J ends were trimmed by 4 bases and 5 bases, with 11 bases remaining between them. CDR1 is WSHSY, CDR2 SAAADI, per germline. The DNA of the CDR3 is TGCGCCAGCAGTGCGACCAGGGTAACTGAAGCTTTCTTT. It yields the protein CASSATRVTEAFF.

The V call is TRBV5-1, the J call TRBJ2-2; the D gene is possibly TRBD1 (6 bases). Deletions cut 7 bases from V and 6 bases from J, with 16 bases between. CDR3 length: 14 amino acids. The germline V gene encodes CDR1 SGHRS and CDR2 YFSETQ. CDR3 nucleotide sequence: TGCGCCAGCTATGGGGGCCCCTTAGCCGGGGAGCTGTTTTTT. Protein sequence: CASYGGPLAGELFF.

The chain couples TRBV6-5 to TRBJ1-2, with D unclear. Germline-derived CDR1 and CDR2 are MNHEY and SVGAGI. This CDR3 spans 12 amino acids. The CDR3 bases are TGTGCTACCAGAGGTCTAAACTATGGCTACACCTTC. As protein: CATRGLNYGYTF.

The rearrangement uses TRBV19 and TRBJ2-7; D possibly corresponds to TRBD2 (5 bases). Germline loops: CDR1 LNHDA, CDR2 SQIVND (reference sequence). With 3 bases removed from V and 3 bases from J, the gap between germline ends came to 12 bases. This CDR3 has 14 amino acids. The CDR3 sequence is CASSIFRGHYEQYF. CDR3 in DNA: TGTGCCAGTAGTATTTTCCGGGGTCACTACGAGCAGTACTTC.

The chain links TRBV5-6 to TRBJ1-5; D gene uncertain. V was pared by 0 bases and J by 4 bases, with 8 bases between. The CDR3 totals 14 residues. CDR1 and CDR2 (germline): SGHDT, YYEEEE. The CDR3 region has the DNA TGTGCCAGCAGCTTGGTGGGCCAGAATCAGCCCCAGCATTTT. Encoded protein: CASSLVGQNQPQHF. Combining the CDR3 with reference TRBV5-6 and TRBJ1-5 gives the whole variable domain DAGVTQSPTHLIKTRGQQVTLRCSPKSGHDTVSWYQQALGQGPQFIFQYYEEEERQRGNFPDRFSGHQFPNYSSELNVNALLLGDSALYLCASSLVGQNQPQHFGDGTRLSIL.

The rearrangement uses TRBV29-1 and TRBJ2-5; TRBD2 matches 9 bases. Trimming took 2 bases from V and 2 from J; bases not matched to a gene: 6. The CDR3 has 15 amino acids. Germline V gene data show CDR1 as SQVTM and CDR2 as ANQGSEA. In nucleotides, the CDR3 is TGCAGCGTTGAATCGTTAGCGGGGGCTCAAGAGACCCAGTACTTC. Its translation: CSVESLAGAQETQYF.

This chain links TRBV6-5 with TRBJ1-1, with D possibly being TRBD1 (5 bases). The germline V gene has CDR1 MNHEY and CDR2 SVGAGI. Trimming left V 6 bases short and J 3 bases short, with 11 bases between. The CDR3 has 13 residues. The CDR3 DNA sequence: TGTGCCAGCAGAAGGGGATTAGACACTGAAGCTTTCTTT. This sequence encodes CASRRGLDTEAFF.

V gene TRBV6-5 combines with J gene TRBJ1-1, with D perhaps TRBD1 (6 bases). The germline gives CDR1 MNHEY, CDR2 SVGAGI. The V gene lost 7 bases and the J gene lost 0 bases, with 9 bases spanning the gap. This CDR3 is built from 13 residues. CDR3 DNA: TGTGCCAGCACCGCAGGGGTGAACACTGAAGCTTTCTTT. Residues: CASTAGVNTEAFF.

The rearrangement joins TRBV27 to TRBJ1-2; D gene unclear. Germline V gives CDR1 MNHEY, CDR2 SMNVEV (reference sequence). V dropped 10 bases and J dropped 3 bases, with 9 bases sitting between them. The CDR3 covers 11 residues. The CDR3 bases are TGTGCCACCAGGACTTACTATGGCTACACCTTC. As protein: CATRTYYGYTF.

The chain couples TRBV11-2 to TRBJ1-6; a possible D gene is TRBD1 (5 bases). Per germline, CDR1 SGHAT and CDR2 FQNNGV. CDR3 length equals 15 residues. The germline V and J ends were trimmed by 1 base and 9 bases, with 13 bases remaining between them. The CDR3 region is CASSLGPGGGSPLHF. The CDR3 nucleotides are TGTGCCAGCAGCTTAGGACCCGGGGGAGGTTCACCCCTCCACTTT.

To note about this clone: Other nucleotide sequences from this sample produce the same CDR3. CDR3 in DNA: TGTGCCAGCAGCTTGAGCTCCTATAATTCACCCCTCCACTTT. Translated, it gives CASSLSSYNSPLHF. The chain links TRBV7-2 to TRBJ1-6, with D unresolved. Germline V gene sequence: CDR1 SGHTA, CDR2 FQGNSA. The CDR3 runs to 14 residues. Trimming pared 3 bases from V and 0 bases from J, leaving 3 bases between.

The chain employs TRBV5-1 and TRBJ2-5; 7 bases align to TRBD2. CDR1 and CDR2 (germline): SGHRS, YFSETQ. CDR3 size: 13 residues. Unmatched junction bases numbered 5, after V lost 5 bases and J lost 4 bases. The CDR3 bases are TGCGCCAGCAGTTCGTCTAGCGGAGAGACCCAGTACTTC. Translation gives CASSSSSGETQYF. Complete variable domain (other parts from reference TRBV5-1 and TRBJ2-5): KAGVTQTPRYLIKTRGQQVTLSCSPISGHRSVSWYQQTPGQGLQFLFEYFSETQRNKGNFPGRFSGRQFSNSRSEMNVSTLELGDSALYLCASSSSSGETQYFGPGTRLLVL.

This clone was recorded only once. J is TRBJ2-3 and V is TRBV6-5, with 10 nucleotides matching TRBD2. CDR3 length equals 15 residues. Germline lookup yields CDR1 MNHEY and CDR2 SVGAGI. J gave up 2 bases and V 4 bases, and 3 bases lay outside the gene matches. The CDR3 reads CASSFSGGNTDTQYF. The CDR3 nucleotides read TGTGCCAGCAGTTTTAGCGGGGGGAACACAGATACGCAGTATTTT.